This T cell receptor (beta chain) is from a study of blood T cell repertoires in COVID-19. Study as a whole: Donors in the United States, Italy and Spain gave samples during acute or convalescent COVID-19. PBMCs, B-cell-depleted T cells, or T cells provided the cDNA or gDNA that made up the material.

This clone showed up just a few times. This CDR3 has 17 amino acids. Germline assignment: CDR1 KGHSH and CDR2 LQKENI. The V gene lost 0 bases and the J gene lost 0 bases, with 13 bases spanning the gap. Methods used by the authors: From reference gene primer amplification, estimates of nucleated cell counts were derived. The method was immunoSEQ multiplex PCR; TCRdb's version includes in-frame clones alone and lacks a portion of them. V and J calls and clone size follow that table, whereas D and trimming were derived from the DNA. Among roughly 250,000 clones listed, around 89% were seen once. The origin of this receptor is a woman aged 40 to 55 with acute or convalescent COVID-19. The sequenced sample was peripheral blood. This rearrangement joins TRBV18 to TRBJ2-3; the D is unclear. CDR3 nucleotide sequence: TGTGCCAGCTCACCACCGTTCGGGTCCGCTAGCACAGATACGCAGTATTTT. Amino acids: CASSPPFGSASTDTQYF.